This TCR beta chain came from a study of shared clonotypes between healthy human individuals. Between the trimmed V and J ends, which lost 3 bases and 2 bases, there was a span of 8 bases. Germline values: CDR1 MNHNS, CDR2 SASEGT. This CDR3 region has 13 residues. The naive CD8 population came from CD45RO-negative cells selected for CCR7, without terminally differentiated effector memory CD45RA+ cells. Only in-frame clones appear in the TCRdb table, and some are missing; sequencing was by immunoSEQ multiplex PCR. This sample carries more than 500,000 clones, approximately 95% of them seen once, and the ten largest clones take about 0.11%.

The chain uses TRBV6-1 and TRBJ2-7; D might be TRBD1 (5 bases). The material sequenced was naive CD8+ T cells sorted from blood. This TCR derives from a woman under 40 in good health. The CDR3 is CASSEGPTYEQYF. The CDR3 DNA follows: TGTGCCAGCAGTGAGGGGCCAACCTACGAGCAGTACTTC.